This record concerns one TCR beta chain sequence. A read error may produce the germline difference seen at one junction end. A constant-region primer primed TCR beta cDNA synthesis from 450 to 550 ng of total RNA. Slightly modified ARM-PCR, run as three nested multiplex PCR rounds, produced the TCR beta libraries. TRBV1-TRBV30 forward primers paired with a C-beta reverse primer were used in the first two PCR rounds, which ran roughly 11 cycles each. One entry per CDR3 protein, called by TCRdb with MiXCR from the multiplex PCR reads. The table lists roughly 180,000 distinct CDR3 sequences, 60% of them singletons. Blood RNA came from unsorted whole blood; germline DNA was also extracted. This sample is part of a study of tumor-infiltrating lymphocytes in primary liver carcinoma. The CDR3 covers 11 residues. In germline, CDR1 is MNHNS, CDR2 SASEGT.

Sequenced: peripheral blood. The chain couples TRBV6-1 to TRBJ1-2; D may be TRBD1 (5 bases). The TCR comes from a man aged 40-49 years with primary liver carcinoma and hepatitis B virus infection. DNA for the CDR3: TGTGCCAGCAGTGAATATGGGGGACTGGCCTTC. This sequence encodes CASSEYGGLAF.